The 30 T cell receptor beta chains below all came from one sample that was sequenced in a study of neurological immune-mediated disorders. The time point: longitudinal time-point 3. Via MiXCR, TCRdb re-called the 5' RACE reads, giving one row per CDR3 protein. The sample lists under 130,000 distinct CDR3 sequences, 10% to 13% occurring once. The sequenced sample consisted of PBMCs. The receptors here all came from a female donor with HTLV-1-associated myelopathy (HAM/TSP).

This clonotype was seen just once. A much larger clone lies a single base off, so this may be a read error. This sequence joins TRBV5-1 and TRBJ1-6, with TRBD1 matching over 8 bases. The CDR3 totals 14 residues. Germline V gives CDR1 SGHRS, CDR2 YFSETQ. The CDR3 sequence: CASSTDRGGSTLHF. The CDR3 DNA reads TGCGCCAGCAGCACAGACAGGGGTGGTTCAACCCTCCACTTT. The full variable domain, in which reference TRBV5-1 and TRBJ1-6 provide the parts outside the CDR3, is KAGVTQTPRYLIKTRGQQVTLSCSPISGHRSVSWYQQTPGQGLQFLFEYFSETQRNKGNFPGRFSGRQFSNSRSEMNVSTLELGDSALYLCASSTDRGGSTLHFGNGTRLTVT.

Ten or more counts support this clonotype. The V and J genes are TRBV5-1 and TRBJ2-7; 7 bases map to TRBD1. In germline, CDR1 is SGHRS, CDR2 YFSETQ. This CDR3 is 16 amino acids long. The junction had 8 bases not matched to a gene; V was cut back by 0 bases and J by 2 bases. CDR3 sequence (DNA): TGCGCCAGCAGCTTGGCCGAAACAGGGGCACCCTACGAGCAGTACTTC. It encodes CASSLAETGAPYEQYF.

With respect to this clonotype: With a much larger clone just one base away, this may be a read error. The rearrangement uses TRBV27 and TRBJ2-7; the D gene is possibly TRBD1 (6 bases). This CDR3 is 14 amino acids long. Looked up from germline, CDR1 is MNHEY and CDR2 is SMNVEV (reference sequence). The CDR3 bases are TGTGCCAGCAGTTTAACCCAGGGGTCCTACCAGCAGTACTTC. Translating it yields CASSLTQGSYQQYF.

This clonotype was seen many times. The CDR3 protein is CASSSSGHTDTQYF. DNA for the CDR3: TGTGCCAGCAGCTCAAGCGGACACACAGATACGCAGTATTTT. The J gene is TRBJ2-3, the V gene TRBV7-3, with D tentatively TRBD1 or TRBD2 (5 bases each). V shed 4 bases and J shed 2 bases, with 10 bases lying between them. Germline V gene data show CDR1 as SGHTA and CDR2 as FQGTGA. This CDR3 is 14 amino acids long.

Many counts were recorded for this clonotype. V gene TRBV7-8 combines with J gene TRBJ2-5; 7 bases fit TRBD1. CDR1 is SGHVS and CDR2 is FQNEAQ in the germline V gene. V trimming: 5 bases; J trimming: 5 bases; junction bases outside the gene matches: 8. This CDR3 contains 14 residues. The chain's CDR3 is CASSGNRGWETQYF. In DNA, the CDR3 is TGTGCCAGCAGCGGTAACAGGGGATGGGAGACCCAGTACTTC. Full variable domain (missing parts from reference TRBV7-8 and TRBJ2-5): GAGVSQSPRYKVAKRGQDVALRCDPISGHVSLFWYQQALGQGPEFLTYFQNEAQLDKSGLPSDRFFAERPEGSVSTLKIQRTQQEDSAVYLCASSGNRGWETQYFGPGTRLLVL.

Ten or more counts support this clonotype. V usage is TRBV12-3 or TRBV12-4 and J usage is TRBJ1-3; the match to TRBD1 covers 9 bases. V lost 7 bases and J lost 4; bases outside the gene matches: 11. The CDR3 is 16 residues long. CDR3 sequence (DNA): TGTGCCAGCACCCCGGGGACAGGGAACCCAGGAAACACCATATATTTT. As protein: CASTPGTGNPGNTIYF.

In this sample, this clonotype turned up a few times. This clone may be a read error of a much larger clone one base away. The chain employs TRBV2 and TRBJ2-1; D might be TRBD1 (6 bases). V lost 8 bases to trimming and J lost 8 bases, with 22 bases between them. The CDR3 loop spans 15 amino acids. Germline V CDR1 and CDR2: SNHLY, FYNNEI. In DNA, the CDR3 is TGTGCCAGCGGCCGGGACAAGGGGCGGTCAGATGAGCAGTTCTTC. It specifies CASGRDKGRSDEQFF. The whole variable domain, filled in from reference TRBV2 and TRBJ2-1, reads EPEVTQTPSHQVTQMGQEVILRCVPISNHLYFYWYRQILGQKVEFLVSFYNNEISEKSEIFDDQFSVERPDGSNFTLKIRSTKLEDSAMYFCASGRDKGRSDEQFFGPGTRLTVL.

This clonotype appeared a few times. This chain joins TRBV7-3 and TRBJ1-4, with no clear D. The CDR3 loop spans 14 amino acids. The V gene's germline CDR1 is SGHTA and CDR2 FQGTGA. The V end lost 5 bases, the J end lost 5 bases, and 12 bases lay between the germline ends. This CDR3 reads CASSQHGRNEKLFF. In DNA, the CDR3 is TGTGCCAGCAGCCAACACGGGCGAAATGAAAAACTGTTTTTT.

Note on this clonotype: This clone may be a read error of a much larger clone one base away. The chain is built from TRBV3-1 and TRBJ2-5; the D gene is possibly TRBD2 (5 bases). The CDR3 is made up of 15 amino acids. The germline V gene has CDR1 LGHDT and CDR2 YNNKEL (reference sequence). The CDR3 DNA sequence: TGTGCCAGCAGCCAAGAAAAGGAGGACGGGGAGACCCGGTACTTC. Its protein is CASSQEKEDGETRYF.

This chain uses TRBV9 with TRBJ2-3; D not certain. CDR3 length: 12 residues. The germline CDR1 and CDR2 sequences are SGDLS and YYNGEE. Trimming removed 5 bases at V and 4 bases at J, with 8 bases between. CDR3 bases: TGTGCCAGCAGTCTGGCCTCAGATACGCAGTATTTT. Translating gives CASSLASDTQYF.

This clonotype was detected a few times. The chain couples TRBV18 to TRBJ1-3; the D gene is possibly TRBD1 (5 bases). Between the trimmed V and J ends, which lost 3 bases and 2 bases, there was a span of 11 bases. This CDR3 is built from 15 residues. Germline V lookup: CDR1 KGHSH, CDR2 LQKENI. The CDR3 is CASSPAPGTGNTIYF. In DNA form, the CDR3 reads TGTGCCAGCTCACCCGCCCCAGGGACTGGAAACACCATATATTTT. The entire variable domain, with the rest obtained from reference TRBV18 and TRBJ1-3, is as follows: NAGVMQNPRHLVRRRGQEARLRCSPMKGHSHVYWYRQLPEEGLKFMVYLQKENIIDESGMPKERFSAEFPKEGPSILRIQQVVRGDSAAYFCASSPAPGTGNTIYFGEGSWLTVV.

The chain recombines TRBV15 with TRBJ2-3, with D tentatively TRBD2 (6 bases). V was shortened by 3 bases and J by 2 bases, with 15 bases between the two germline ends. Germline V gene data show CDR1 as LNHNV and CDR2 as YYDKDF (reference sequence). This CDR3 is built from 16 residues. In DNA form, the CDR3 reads TGTGCCACCAGCAGGGACCGTGGGGAGGCCACAGATACGCAGTATTTT. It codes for CATSRDRGEATDTQYF.

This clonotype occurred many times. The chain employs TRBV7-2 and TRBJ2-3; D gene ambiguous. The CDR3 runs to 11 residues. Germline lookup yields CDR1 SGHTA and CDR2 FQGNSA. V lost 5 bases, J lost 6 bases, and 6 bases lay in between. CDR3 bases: TGTGCCAGCAGCCCCAGGGATACGCAGTATTTT. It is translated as CASSPRDTQYF.

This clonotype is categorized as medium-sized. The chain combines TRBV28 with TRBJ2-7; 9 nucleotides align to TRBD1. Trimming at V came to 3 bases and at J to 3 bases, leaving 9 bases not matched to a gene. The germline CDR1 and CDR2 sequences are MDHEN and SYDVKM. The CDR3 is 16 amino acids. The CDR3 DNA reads TGTGCCAGCAGTTTTCGTTACGACAGGGGGGTCTACGAGCAGTACTTC. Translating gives CASSFRYDRGVYEQYF.

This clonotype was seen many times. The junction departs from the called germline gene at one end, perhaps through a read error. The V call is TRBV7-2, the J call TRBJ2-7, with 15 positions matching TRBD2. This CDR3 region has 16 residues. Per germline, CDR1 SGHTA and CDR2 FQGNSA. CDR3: CASSLAHPGLAGGPLF. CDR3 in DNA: TGTGCCAGCAGCTTAGCCCACCCGGGACTAGCGGGGGGACCTCTCTTC.

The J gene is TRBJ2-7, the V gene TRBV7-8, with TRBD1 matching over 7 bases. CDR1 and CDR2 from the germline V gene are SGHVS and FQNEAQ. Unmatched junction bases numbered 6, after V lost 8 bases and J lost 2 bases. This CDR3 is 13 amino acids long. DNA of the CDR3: TGTGCCAGCCGAGGGACAGCTACCTACGAGCAGTACTTC. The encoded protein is CASRGTATYEQYF.

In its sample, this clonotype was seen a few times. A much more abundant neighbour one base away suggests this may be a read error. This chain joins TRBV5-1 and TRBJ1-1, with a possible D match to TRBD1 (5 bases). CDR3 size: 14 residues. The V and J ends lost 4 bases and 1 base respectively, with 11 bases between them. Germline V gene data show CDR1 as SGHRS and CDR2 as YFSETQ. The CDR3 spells CASSTGTANTEAFF. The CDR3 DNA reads TGCGCCAGCAGCACCGGGACGGCGAACACTGAAGCTTTCTTT.

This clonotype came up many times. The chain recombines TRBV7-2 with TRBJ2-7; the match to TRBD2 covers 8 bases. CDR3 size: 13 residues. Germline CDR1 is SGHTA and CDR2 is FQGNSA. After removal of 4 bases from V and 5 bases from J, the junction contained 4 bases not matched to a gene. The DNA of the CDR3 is TGTGCCAGCAGCTCCGGCGGGGGGAACGAGCAGTACTTC. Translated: CASSSGGGNEQYF.

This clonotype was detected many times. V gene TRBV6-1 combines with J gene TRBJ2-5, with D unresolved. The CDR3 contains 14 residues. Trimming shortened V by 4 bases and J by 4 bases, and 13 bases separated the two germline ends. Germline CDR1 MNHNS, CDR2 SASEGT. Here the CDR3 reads CASSVEPLGETQYF. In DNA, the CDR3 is TGTGCCAGCAGTGTAGAACCGTTGGGAGAGACCCAGTACTTC.

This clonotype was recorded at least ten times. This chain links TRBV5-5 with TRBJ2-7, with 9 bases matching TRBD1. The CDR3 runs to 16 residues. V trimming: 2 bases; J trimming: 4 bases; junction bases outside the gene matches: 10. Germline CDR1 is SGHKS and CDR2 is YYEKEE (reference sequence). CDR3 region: CASSFATTGGHYEQYF. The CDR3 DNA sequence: TGTGCCAGCAGCTTCGCCACGACAGGGGGTCATTACGAGCAGTACTTC.

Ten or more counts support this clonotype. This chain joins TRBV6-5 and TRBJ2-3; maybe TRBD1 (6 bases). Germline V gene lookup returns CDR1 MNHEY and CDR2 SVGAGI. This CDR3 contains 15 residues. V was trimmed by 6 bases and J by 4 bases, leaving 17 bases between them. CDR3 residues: CASSLGQMGSDTQYF. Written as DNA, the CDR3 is TGTGCCAGCAGCCTTGGACAGATGGGCTCAGATACGCAGTATTTT.

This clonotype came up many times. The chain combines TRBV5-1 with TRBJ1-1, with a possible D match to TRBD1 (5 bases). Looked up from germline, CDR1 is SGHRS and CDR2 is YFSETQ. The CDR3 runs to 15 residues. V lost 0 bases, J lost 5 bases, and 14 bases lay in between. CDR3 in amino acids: CASSLAVSGGTEAFF. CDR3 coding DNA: TGCGCCAGCAGCTTGGCCGTATCCGGGGGTACTGAAGCTTTCTTT. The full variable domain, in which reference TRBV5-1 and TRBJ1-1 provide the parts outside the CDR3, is KAGVTQTPRYLIKTRGQQVTLSCSPISGHRSVSWYQQTPGQGLQFLFEYFSETQRNKGNFPGRFSGRQFSNSRSEMNVSTLELGDSALYLCASSLAVSGGTEAFFGQGTRLTVV.

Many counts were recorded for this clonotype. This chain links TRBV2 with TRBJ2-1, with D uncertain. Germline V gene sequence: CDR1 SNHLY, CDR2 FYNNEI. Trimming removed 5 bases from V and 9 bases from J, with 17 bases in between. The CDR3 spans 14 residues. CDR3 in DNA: TGTGCCAGCAGTTTCTTCTCCAGCTTCTCTGAGCAGTTCTTC. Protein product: CASSFFSSFSEQFF.

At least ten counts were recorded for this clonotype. The CDR3 region has the DNA TGTGCCAGCAGCTTAGATGTTTCTGAAGCTTTCTTT. It encodes CASSLDVSEAFF. V gene TRBV7-9 combines with J gene TRBJ1-1, with D uncertain. Germline V CDR1 and CDR2: SEHNR, FQNEAQ (reference sequence). The CDR3 has 12 amino acids. V lost 1 base to trimming and J lost 6 bases, with 6 bases between them.

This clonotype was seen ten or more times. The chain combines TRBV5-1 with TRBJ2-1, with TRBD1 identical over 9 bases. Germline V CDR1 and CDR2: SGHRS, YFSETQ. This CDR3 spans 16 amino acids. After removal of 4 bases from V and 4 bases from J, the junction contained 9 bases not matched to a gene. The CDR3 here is CASSTDRGGGYNEQFF. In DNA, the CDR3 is TGCGCCAGCAGCACGGACAGGGGAGGGGGATACAATGAGCAGTTCTTC.

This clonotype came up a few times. For the CDR3, the DNA is TGTGCCAGCAGCTTAGAGCGGGCCGGCACAGATACGCAGTATTTT. It yields the protein CASSLERAGTDTQYF. The chain links TRBV7-6 to TRBJ2-3; D is possibly TRBD2 (6 bases). The germline V gene encodes CDR1 SGHVS and CDR2 FNYEAQ. Trimming took 1 base from V and 1 from J, leaving 9 bases between them. The CDR3 length is 15 residues. The whole variable domain, remainder taken from reference TRBV7-6 and TRBJ2-3, is GAGVSQSPRYKVTKRGQDVALRCDPISGHVSLYWYRQALGQGPEFLTYFNYEAQQDKSGLPNDRFSAERPEGSISTLTIQRTEQRDSAMYRCASSLERAGTDTQYFGPGTRLTVL.

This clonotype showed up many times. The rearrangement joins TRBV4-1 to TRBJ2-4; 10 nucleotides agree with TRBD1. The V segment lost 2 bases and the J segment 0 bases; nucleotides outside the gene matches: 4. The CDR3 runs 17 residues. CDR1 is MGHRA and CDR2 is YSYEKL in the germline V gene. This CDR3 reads CASSQPGTGAAKNIQYF. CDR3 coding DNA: TGCGCCAGCAGCCAACCCGGGACAGGGGCAGCCAAAAACATTCAGTACTTC.

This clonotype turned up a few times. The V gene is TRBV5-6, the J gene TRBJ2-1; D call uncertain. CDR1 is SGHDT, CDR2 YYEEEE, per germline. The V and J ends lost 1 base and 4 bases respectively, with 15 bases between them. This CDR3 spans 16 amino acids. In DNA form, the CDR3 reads TGTGCCAGCAGCTTGAGACCCCCCATTTATTACAATGAGCAGTTCTTC. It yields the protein CASSLRPPIYYNEQFF.

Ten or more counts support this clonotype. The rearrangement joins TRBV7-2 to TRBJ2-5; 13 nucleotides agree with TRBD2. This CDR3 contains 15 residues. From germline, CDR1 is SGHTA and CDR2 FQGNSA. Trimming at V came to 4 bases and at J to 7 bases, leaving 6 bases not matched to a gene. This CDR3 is CASSSPGLAGPTQYF. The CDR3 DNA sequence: TGTGCCAGCAGCTCCCCGGGACTAGCGGGGCCGACCCAGTACTTC.

CDR3 protein: CSARLAGGPMATGELFF. DNA for the CDR3: TGCAGTGCCAGACTAGCGGGGGGGCCGATGGCCACCGGGGAGCTGTTTTTT. V usage is TRBV20-1 and J usage is TRBJ2-2; TRBD2 matches 14 bases. Germline V gives CDR1 DFQATT, CDR2 SNEGSKA (reference sequence). The CDR3 consists of 17 residues. V shed 6 bases and J 4 bases; nucleotides not matched to a gene: 10.